The clone carrying this T cell receptor beta chain has a handful of counts. This sample was included in a study of T-cell memory formation after mild COVID-19. TCRdb redid the calling of the 5' RACE reads with MiXCR, one entry per CDR3 protein. The repertoire holds around 440,000 distinct CDR3 sequences, with 18% as singletons. Germline V gene lookup returns CDR1 SQVTM and CDR2 ANQGSEA. The CDR3 spans 10 residues. The ends were cut back, 5 bases at V and 10 bases at J, with 10 bases in the middle. The sample was PBMCs or a T cell subset sorted from them (not recorded which). The chain combines TRBV29-1 with TRBJ2-3; D is uncertain. The TCR comes from an adult woman who had mild COVID-19 (a few samples of this study predate the infection). Cell type and time point are not known. Here the CDR3 DNA reads TGCAGCGTTCCCACCTTTCCGCAGTATTTT. The encoded protein is CSVPTFPQYF.